Shown below are 13 T cell receptor beta chains from a single sample sequenced in a study of CD8 T cells in ankylosing spondylitis. One entry per CDR3 protein, called by TCRdb with MiXCR from the 5' RACE reads. This sample has some 63,000 distinct CDR3 sequences, with around 6.4% found just once. Sequenced: synovial fluid, either unsorted or a sorted T cell fraction (not recorded which). The receptor source for this set is a male donor with ankylosing spondylitis.

This clonotype has a handful of counts. The V call is TRBV11-3, the J call TRBJ2-7; D may be TRBD1 or TRBD2 (5 bases each). CDR1 is SGHNT and CDR2 is YENEEA in the germline V gene. The CDR3 sequence is 15 residues long. V lost 7 bases, J lost 2 bases, and 18 bases lay in between. The CDR3: CASNLGTGTPYEQYF. The CDR3, as DNA: TGTGCCAGCAATCTCGGGACGGGGACCCCCTACGAGCAGTACTTC.

The V gene is TRBV28, the J gene TRBJ1-2; TRBD1 matches at 7 bases. The J segment lost 7 bases and the V segment lost 6 bases, leaving 11 bases of the junction unmatched. CDR1 is MDHEN, CDR2 SYDVKM, per germline. The CDR3 extends over 14 amino acids. As DNA, the CDR3 is TGTGCCAGCAGGCCATCCGGGACAGCCCCTGGCTACACCTTC. It specifies CASRPSGTAPGYTF.

This clonotype was seen only a few times. This chain uses TRBV5-6 with TRBJ2-7, with TRBD2 as a possible D gene (7 bases). Germline V CDR1 and CDR2: SGHDT, YYEEEE. CDR3 length: 14 amino acids. Between the trimmed V and J ends, which lost 3 bases and 5 bases, there was a span of 15 bases. CDR3 protein: CASSWGGLGNEQYF. In DNA, the CDR3 is TGTGCCAGCAGCTGGGGGGGCCTGGGGAACGAGCAGTACTTC.

This clonotype was counted many times. The V call is TRBV12-3 or TRBV12-4, the J call TRBJ2-3, with 10 bases matching TRBD2. The CDR3 is 14 residues long. Trimming at V came to 4 bases and at J to 5 bases, leaving 3 bases not matched to a gene. In nucleotides, the CDR3 is TGTGCCAGCAGTTCCCTAGCGGGAGTAGATACGCAGTATTTT. Amino acid sequence: CASSSLAGVDTQYF.

This clonotype was recorded at least ten times. The V and J genes are TRBV20-1 and TRBJ2-5, with 11 bases fitting TRBD2. This CDR3 is built from 15 residues. V gave up 3 bases and J gave up 4 bases; unmatched junction bases: 7. CDR1 and CDR2 (germline): DFQATT, SNEGSKA (reference sequence). The CDR3, as DNA: TGCAGTGCTAGTGCGCCTAGCGGGAGGCTAGAGACCCAGTACTTC. It codes for CSASAPSGRLETQYF.

This clonotype showed up many times. This chain joins TRBV29-1 and TRBJ2-5; the D gene is possibly TRBD2 (5 bases). V lost 6 bases and J lost 4, with 9 bases in between. The CDR3 is made up of 11 amino acids. Germline lookup yields CDR1 SQVTM and CDR2 ANQGSEA. This CDR3 is CSVEDGETQYF. CDR3 nucleotides: TGCAGCGTGGAGGACGGAGAGACCCAGTACTTC.

This clonotype was recorded many times. V and J are TRBV29-1 and TRBJ2-7, with TRBD2 matching over 7 bases. The CDR3 runs to 12 residues. The trim removed 6 bases at V and 7 bases at J, leaving 9 bases unmatched. Germline V lookup: CDR1 SQVTM, CDR2 ANQGSEA. The CDR3 protein is CSVGRLGGEQYF. The CDR3 region has the DNA TGCAGCGTCGGGAGGTTGGGAGGGGAGCAGTACTTC.

The chain carries TRBV28 and TRBJ2-2; possible D gene TRBD2, 5 bases. Between the trimmed V and J ends, which lost 2 bases and 4 bases, there was a span of 11 bases. Germline lookup yields CDR1 MDHEN and CDR2 SYDVKM. This CDR3 has 15 amino acids. The CDR3, as DNA: TGTGCCAGCAGTTTAGTGGGAGTTAGCACCGGGGAGCTGTTTTTT. It specifies CASSLVGVSTGELFF.

The V and J genes are TRBV7-3 and TRBJ2-1; TRBD2 aligns across 9 bases. Germline V CDR1 and CDR2: SGHTA, FQGTGA. The CDR3 is 15 amino acids. V lost 5 bases and J lost 4; bases outside the gene matches: 6. CDR3 loop: CASSARLADYNEQFF. Here the CDR3 DNA reads TGTGCCAGCAGCGCCCGACTAGCGGATTACAATGAGCAGTTCTTC.

In this sample, this clonotype turned up many times. V gene TRBV25-1 combines with J gene TRBJ2-7; tentative D call: TRBD2 (6 bases). The CDR3 is made up of 15 amino acids. The germline gives CDR1 MGHDK, CDR2 SYGVNS. Between the trimmed V and J ends, which lost 8 bases and 2 bases, there was a span of 19 bases. CDR3 nucleotides: TGTGCCAGCTCCCTCTCTGGGACTGGGGCCTACGAGCAGTACTTC. Amino acids: CASSLSGTGAYEQYF.

This clonotype was detected many times. The chain recombines TRBV11-1 with TRBJ1-1; D is undetermined. Germline V gene data show CDR1 as SGHAT and CDR2 as FQDESV (reference sequence). V was pared by 6 bases and J by 0 bases, with 8 bases between. The CDR3 consists of 13 residues. As DNA, the CDR3 is TGTGCCAGCAGTGCGGAAATGAACACTGAAGCTTTCTTT. Translation gives CASSAEMNTEAFF.

This clonotype was counted between two and nine times. The chain employs TRBV29-1 and TRBJ2-7; D gene unclear. Germline V lookup: CDR1 SQVTM, CDR2 ANQGSEA. This CDR3 spans 13 amino acids. The V gene lost 1 base and the J gene lost 5 bases, with 12 bases spanning the gap. The CDR3 DNA reads as TGCAGCGTTGAAGGAGTGTGGAGCAACGAGCAGTACTTC. Protein product: CSVEGVWSNEQYF.

In its sample, this clonotype was seen many times. The chain combines TRBV20-1 with TRBJ2-7; 8 bases map to TRBD1. The CDR3 runs 13 residues. Germline V gives CDR1 DFQATT, CDR2 SNEGSKA (reference sequence). J lost 3 bases, V lost 2 bases, and 3 bases had no gene match. The CDR3 nucleotides read TGCAGTGCTAGAAGCAGGGGGCTCTACGAGCAGTACTTC. This translates into CSARSRGLYEQYF.